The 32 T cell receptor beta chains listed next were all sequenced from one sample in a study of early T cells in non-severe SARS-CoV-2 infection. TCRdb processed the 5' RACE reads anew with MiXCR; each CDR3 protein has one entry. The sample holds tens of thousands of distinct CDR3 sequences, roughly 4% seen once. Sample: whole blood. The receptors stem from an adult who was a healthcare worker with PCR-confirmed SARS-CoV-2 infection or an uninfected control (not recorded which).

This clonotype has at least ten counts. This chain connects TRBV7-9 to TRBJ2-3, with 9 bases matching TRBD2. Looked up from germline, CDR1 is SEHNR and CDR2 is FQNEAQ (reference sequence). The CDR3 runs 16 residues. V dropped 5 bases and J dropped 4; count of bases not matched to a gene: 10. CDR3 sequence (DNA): TGTGCCAGCAGCCCGACCTCGACTAGCGGCGCAGATACGCAGTATTTT. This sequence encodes CASSPTSTSGADTQYF.

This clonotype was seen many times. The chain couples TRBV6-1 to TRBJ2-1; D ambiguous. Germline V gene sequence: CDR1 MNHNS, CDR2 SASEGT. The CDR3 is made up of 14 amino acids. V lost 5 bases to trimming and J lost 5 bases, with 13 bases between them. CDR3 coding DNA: TGTGCCAGCAGTTTAGCAGAGACAAACAATGAGCAGTTCTTC. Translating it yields CASSLAETNNEQFF.

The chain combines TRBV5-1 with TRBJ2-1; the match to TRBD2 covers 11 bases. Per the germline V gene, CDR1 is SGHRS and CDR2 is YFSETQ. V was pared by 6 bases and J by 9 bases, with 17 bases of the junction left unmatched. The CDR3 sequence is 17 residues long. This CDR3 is CASTTSGTPRASCEQFF. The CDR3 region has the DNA TGCGCCAGCACGACTAGCGGGACCCCGAGGGCAAGTTGTGAGCAGTTCTTC.

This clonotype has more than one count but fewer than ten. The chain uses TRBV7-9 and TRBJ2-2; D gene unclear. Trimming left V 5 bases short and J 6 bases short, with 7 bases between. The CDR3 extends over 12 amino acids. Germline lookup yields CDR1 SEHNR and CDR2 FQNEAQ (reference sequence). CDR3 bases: TGTGCCAGCAGCGCTCTACCCGGGGAGCTGTTTTTT. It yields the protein CASSALPGELFF.

The CDR3 bases are TGTGCCAGTAGTATTTGGGGGAGCACAGATACGCAGTATTTT. Its translation is CASSIWGSTDTQYF. This chain links TRBV19 with TRBJ2-3; the D gene could be TRBD1 or TRBD2 (5 bases each). V was shortened by 3 bases and J by 0 bases, with 7 bases between the two germline ends. Germline V gene data show CDR1 as LNHDA and CDR2 as SQIVND (reference sequence). There are 14 residues in the CDR3.

The CDR3 nucleotides are TGTGCCAGCAGTTCTGAGACAGTGAACACTGAAGCTTTCTTT. Protein: CASSSETVNTEAFF. The rearrangement uses TRBV12-3 or TRBV12-4 and TRBJ1-1; D may be TRBD1 (5 bases). Trimming took off 4 bases at V and 0 bases at J, with 9 bases between the two ends. The CDR3 sequence is 14 residues long.

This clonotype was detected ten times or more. The CDR3: CASRNYGNTIYF. CDR3 DNA: TGTGCCAGCAGGAACTACGGAAACACCATATATTTT. This rearrangement joins TRBV25-1 to TRBJ1-3; D not resolved. The germline gives CDR1 MGHDK, CDR2 SYGVNS. The CDR3 spans 12 residues. Trimming cost V 6 bases and J 4 bases, with 7 bases left between them.

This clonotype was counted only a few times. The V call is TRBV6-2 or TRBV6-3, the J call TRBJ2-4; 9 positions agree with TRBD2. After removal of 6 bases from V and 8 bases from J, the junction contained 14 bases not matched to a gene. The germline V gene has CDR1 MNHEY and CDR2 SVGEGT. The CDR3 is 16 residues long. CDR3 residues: CASSQLSGTSPHIQYF. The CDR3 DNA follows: TGTGCCAGCAGCCAACTCTCCGGGACTAGCCCCCACATTCAGTACTTC.

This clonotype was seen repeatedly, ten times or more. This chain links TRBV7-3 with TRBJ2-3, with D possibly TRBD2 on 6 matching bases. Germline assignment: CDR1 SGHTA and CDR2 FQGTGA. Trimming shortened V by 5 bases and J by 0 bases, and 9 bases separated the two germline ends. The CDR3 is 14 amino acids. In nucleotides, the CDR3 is TGTGCCAGCAGCGGTAGCGGTAGCACAGATACGCAGTATTTT. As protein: CASSGSGSTDTQYF.

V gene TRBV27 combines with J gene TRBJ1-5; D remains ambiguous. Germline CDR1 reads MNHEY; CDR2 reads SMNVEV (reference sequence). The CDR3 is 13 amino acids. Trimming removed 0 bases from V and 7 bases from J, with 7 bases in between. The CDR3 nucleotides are TGTGCCAGCAGTTTATCGGGCATCCAGCCCCAGCATTTT. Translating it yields CASSLSGIQPQHF.

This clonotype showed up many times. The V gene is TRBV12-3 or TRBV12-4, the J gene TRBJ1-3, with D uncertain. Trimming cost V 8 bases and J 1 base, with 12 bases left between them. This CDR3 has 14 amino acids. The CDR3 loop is CASRLQQSGNTIYF. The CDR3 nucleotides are TGTGCCAGCCGACTACAGCAGTCTGGAAACACCATATATTTT.

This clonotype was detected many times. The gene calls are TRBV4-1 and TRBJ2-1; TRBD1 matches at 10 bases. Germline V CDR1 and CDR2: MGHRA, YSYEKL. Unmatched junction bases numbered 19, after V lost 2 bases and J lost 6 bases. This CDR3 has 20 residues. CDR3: CASSQPRSGQGRNIGNEQFF. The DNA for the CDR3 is TGCGCCAGCAGCCAACCGAGGTCGGGACAGGGGAGGAACATAGGCAATGAGCAGTTCTTC.

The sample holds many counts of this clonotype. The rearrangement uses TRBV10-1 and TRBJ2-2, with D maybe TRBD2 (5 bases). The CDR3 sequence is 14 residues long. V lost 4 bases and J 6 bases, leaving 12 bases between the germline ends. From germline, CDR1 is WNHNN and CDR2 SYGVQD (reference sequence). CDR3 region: CASSGAREAGELFF. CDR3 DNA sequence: TGCGCCAGCAGTGGGGCCCGGGAAGCCGGGGAGCTGTTTTTT.

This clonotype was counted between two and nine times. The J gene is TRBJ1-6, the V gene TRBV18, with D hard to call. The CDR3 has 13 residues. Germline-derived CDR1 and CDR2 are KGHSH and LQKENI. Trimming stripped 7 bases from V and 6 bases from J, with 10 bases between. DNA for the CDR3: TGTGCCAGCTGCGCCGGGGTTAATTCACCCCTCCACTTT. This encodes CASCAGVNSPLHF. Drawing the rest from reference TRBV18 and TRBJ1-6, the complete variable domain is NAGVMQNPRHLVRRRGQEARLRCSPMKGHSHVYWYRQLPEEGLKFMVYLQKENIIDESGMPKERFSAEFPKEGPSILRIQQVVRGDSAAYFCASCAGVNSPLHFGNGTRLTVT.

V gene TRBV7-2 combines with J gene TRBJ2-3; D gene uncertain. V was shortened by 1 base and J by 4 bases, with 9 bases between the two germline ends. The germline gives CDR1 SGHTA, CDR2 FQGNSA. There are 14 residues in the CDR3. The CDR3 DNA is TGTGCCAGCAGCTTAGGGCGGAGCGCAGATACGCAGTATTTT. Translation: CASSLGRSADTQYF.

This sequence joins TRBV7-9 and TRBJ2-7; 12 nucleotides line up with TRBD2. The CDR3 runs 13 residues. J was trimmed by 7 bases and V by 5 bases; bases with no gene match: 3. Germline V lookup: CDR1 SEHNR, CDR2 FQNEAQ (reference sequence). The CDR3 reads CASSGTSGSEQYV. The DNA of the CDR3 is TGTGCCAGCAGCGGGACTAGCGGGTCTGAGCAGTACGTC.

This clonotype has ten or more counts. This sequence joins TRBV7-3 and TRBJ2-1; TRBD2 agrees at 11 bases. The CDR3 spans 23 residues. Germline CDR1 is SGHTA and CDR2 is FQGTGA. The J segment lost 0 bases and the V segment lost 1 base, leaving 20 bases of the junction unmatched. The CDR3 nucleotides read TGTGCCAGCAGCTTAAGGGTGGCTCGACCGGGACTAGCGGAGAGCAACTCCTACAATGAGCAGTTCTTC. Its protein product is CASSLRVARPGLAESNSYNEQFF. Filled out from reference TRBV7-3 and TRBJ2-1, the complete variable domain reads GAGVSQTPSNKVTEKGKYVELRCDPISGHTALYWYRQSLGQGPEFLIYFQGTGAADDSGLPNDRFFAVRPEGSVSTLKIQRTERGDSAVYLCASSLRVARPGLAESNSYNEQFFGPGTRLTVL.

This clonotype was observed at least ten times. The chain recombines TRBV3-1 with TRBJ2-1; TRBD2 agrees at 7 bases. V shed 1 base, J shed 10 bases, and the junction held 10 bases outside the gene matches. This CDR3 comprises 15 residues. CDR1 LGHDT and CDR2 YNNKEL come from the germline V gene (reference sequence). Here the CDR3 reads CASSQGGRALEEQFF. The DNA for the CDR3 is TGTGCCAGCAGCCAAGGGGGGAGGGCTCTGGAAGAGCAGTTCTTC.

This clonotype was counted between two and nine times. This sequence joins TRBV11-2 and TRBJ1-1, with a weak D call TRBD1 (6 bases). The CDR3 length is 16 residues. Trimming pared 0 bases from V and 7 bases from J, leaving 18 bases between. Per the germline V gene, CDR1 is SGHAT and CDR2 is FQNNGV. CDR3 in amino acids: CASSLEASQGLGEAFF. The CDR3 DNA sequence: TGTGCCAGCAGCTTAGAAGCGTCACAGGGTCTTGGTGAAGCTTTCTTT. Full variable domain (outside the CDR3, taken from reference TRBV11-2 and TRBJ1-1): EAGVAQSPRYKIIEKRQSVAFWCNPISGHATLYWYQQILGQGPKLLIQFQNNGVVDDSQLPKDRFSAERLKGVDSTLKIQPAKLEDSAVYLCASSLEASQGLGEAFFGQGTRLTVV.

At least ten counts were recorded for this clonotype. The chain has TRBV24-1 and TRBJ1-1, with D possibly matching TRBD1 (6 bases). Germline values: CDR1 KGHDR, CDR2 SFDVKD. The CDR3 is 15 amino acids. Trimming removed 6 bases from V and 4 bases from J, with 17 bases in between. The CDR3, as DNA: TGTGCCACCAGTCCGGGGGGGGCTGAGGGCACTGAAGCTTTCTTT. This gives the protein CATSPGGAEGTEAFF.

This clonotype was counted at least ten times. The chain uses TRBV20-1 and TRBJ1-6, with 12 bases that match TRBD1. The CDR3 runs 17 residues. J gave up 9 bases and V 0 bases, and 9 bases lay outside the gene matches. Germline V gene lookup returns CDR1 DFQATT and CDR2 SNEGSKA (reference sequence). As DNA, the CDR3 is TGCAGTGCTAGAGATCGGGACAGGGGGCTAGCCGGTTCACCCCTCCACTTT. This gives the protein CSARDRDRGLAGSPLHF.

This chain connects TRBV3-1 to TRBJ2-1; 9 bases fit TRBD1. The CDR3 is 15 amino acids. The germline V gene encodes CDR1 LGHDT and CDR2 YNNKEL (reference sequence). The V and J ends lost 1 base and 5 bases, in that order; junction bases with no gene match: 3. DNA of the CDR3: TGTGCCAGCAGCCAAGCCCGGGACAGGGACAATGAGCAGTTCTTC. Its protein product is CASSQARDRDNEQFF.

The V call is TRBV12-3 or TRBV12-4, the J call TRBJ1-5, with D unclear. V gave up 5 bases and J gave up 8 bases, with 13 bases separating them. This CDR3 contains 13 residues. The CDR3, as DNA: TGTGCCAGCAGTGTGGGAGCAGTGGAGCCCCAGCATTTT. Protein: CASSVGAVEPQHF.

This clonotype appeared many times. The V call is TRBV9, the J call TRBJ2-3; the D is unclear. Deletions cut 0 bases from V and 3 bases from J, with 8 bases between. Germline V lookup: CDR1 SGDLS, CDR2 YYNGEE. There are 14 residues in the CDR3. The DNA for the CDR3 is TGTGCCAGCAGCGTAGTCCCCGATACAGATACGCAGTATTTT. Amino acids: CASSVVPDTDTQYF.

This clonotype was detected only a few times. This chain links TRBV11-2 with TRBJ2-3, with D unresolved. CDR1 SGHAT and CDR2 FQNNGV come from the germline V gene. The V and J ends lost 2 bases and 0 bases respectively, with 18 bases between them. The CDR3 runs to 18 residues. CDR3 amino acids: CASSLHYVGATSTDTQYF. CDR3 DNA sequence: TGTGCCAGCAGCTTACACTACGTGGGCGCAACTAGCACAGATACGCAGTATTTT.

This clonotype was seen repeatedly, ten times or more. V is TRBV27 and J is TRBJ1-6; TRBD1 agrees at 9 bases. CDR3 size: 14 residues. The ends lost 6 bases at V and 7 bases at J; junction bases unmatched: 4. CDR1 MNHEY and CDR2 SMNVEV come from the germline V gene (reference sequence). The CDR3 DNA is TGTGCCAGCAGGACCGGGACAGGGAATTCACCCCTCCACTTT. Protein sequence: CASRTGTGNSPLHF.

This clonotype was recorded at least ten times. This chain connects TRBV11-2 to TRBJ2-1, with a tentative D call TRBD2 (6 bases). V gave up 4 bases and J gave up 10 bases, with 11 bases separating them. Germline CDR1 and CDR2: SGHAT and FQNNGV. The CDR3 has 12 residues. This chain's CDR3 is CASSSHRGEQFF. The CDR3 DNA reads TGTGCCAGCAGCTCACACCGGGGGGAGCAGTTCTTC.

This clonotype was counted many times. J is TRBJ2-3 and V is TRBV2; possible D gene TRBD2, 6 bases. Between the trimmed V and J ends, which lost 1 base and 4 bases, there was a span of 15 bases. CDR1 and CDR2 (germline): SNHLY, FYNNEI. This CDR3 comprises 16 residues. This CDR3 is CASSEGGGGSPDTQYF. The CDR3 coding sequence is TGTGCCAGCAGTGAAGGTGGGGGAGGATCCCCAGATACGCAGTATTTT.

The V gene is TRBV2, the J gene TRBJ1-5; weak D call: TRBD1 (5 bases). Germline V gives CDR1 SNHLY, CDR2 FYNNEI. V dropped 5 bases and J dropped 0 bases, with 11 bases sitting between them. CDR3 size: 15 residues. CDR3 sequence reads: CASSMTDDSNQPQHF. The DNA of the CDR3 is TGTGCCAGCAGTATGACAGATGATAGCAATCAGCCCCAGCATTTT.

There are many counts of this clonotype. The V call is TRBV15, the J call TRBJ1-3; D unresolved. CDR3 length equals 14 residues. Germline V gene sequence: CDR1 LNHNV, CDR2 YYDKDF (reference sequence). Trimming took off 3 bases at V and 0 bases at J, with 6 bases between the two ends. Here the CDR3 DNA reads TGTGCCACCAGCAGGGTCGGCTCTGGAAACACCATATATTTT. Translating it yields CATSRVGSGNTIYF. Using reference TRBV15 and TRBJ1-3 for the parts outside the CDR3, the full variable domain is DAMVIQNPRYQVTQFGKPVTLSCSQTLNHNVMYWYQQKSSQAPKLLFHYYDKDFNNEADTPDNFQSRRPNTSFCFLDIRSPGLGDTAMYLCATSRVGSGNTIYFGEGSWLTVV.

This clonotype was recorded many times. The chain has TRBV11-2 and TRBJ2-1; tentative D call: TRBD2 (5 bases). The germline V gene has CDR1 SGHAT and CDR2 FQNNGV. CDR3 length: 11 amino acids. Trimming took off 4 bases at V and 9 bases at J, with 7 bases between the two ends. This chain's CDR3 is CASSSGGEQFF. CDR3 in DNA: TGTGCCAGCAGCTCTGGAGGTGAGCAGTTCTTC.

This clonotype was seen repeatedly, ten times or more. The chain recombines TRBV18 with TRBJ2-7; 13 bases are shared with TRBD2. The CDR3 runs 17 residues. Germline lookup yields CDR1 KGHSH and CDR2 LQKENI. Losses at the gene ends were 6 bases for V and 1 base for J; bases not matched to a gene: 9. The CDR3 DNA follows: TGTGCCAGCTCGCTCGGGACTAGCGGGGTCGCTTCCTACGAGCAGTACTTC. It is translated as CASSLGTSGVASYEQYF.